A selection of T cell receptor beta chains follows, all from one sample in a study of T cells in Graves' hyperthyroidism and ophthalmopathy. Each CDR3 protein gets one entry after TCRdb re-called the multiplex PCR reads with MiXCR. The table has about 300,000 distinct CDR3 sequences, roughly an eighth seen once. The specimen was blood. All receptors come from a woman aged 40 to 49 with Graves' hyperthyroidism. Each CDR3 is given with its conserved first and last residue. A D gene is named only where the DNA matches it firmly. A clone size is listed for some rows: how often the clone was seen (once, few, many), or a class if it is expanded.

V gene,D gene,CDR3 length,clone size,J gene,CDR3 DNA,CDR3 protein
TRBV12-3/TRBV12-4,.,12,many,TRBJ2-7,TGTGCCAGCAGCCCGAAGGTCTACGAGCAGTACTTC,CASSPKVYEQYF
TRBV28,TRBD1,12,many,TRBJ2-1,TGTGCCATGCAGGGGGCGGACAATGAGCAGTTCTTC,CAMQGADNEQFF
TRBV6-1,.,14,.,TRBJ2-3,TGTGCCAGCAGCCCACTGGCAGGGTTAAATACGCAGTATTTT,CASSPLAGLNTQYF
TRBV6-1,.,15,.,TRBJ1-2,TGTGCCAGCAGCCGGGGGGGGGCAGGGGACCATGGCTACACCTTC,CASSRGGAGDHGYTF
TRBV28,.,15,few,TRBJ1-3,TGTGCCACCTGTAGGGACCGACTTGGTGGAAACACCATATATTTT,CATCRDRLGGNTIYF
TRBV2,TRBD1,13,many,TRBJ1-2,TGTGCCAGCAGTTTGACAGGGAGGGATTTCTACACCTTC,CASSLTGRDFYTF
TRBV19,.,13,many,TRBJ1-1,TGTGCCAGTAGTCCCTACAAAGGCGCTGAAGCTTTCTTT,CASSPYKGAEAFF
TRBV4-1,TRBD2,16,.,TRBJ2-1,TGCGCCAGCAGCCAAGGGGCGGGAGGGTTCAACAATGAGCAGTTCTTC,CASSQGAGGFNNEQFF
TRBV27,.,19,few,TRBJ1-6,TGTGCCAGCAGTTTAAGTATGTGGGCGGGCCAGGGCTCTTATTCACCCCTCCACTTT,CASSLSMWAGQGSYSPLHF
TRBV6-1,TRBD2,15,.,TRBJ2-7,TGTGCCAGCAGTGAACTAAGCGGGAGTTCTGGCGAGCAGTACTTC,CASSELSGSSGEQYF
TRBV10-3,.,13,many,TRBJ1-1,TGTGCCATCAGTGGCACAGCGAACACTGAAGCTTTCTTT,CAISGTANTEAFF
TRBV7-2,.,14,many,TRBJ2-7,TGTGCCAGCAGCCCTAACACGGGAGAAGGAGAGCAGTACTTC,CASSPNTGEGEQYF
TRBV11-3,.,15,many,TRBJ2-5,TGTGCCAGCAGCTTAACGGGAGAGTCCCAAGAGACCCAGTACTTC,CASSLTGESQETQYF